This T cell receptor beta chain was retrieved from a study of T cells after yellow fever vaccination. Study overall: Preparation of the low-cell-number fractions used SMART-Seq v4 Ultra Low Input.

This CDR3 is built from 14 residues. CDR1 is MDHEN, CDR2 SYDVKM, per germline. V was pared by 8 bases and J by 2 bases, with 13 bases between. Study-level findings and limits: In post-booster samples, most primary-vaccination clones reappeared (about 95% CD4, about 90% CD8). A limited proportion of clonotypes was detected within both the CD4 and CD8 compartments.

Researchers made TCR cDNA using 5'RACE template switching, and this step added a universal primer site and UMIs. TCRdb independently ran MiXCR on the 5' RACE reads; one entry per CDR3 protein. The table shows about 580,000 distinct CDR3 sequences, with around a sixth occurring only once. This clonotype has a handful of counts. Antigen specificity is unknown. This clonotype was obtained from a man between 18 and 29 years old who received the YFV17D yellow fever vaccine. The material was PBMCs, obtained 5 to 6 days after the first yellow fever vaccination. This chain uses TRBV28 with TRBJ1-5, with D unclear. CDR3 residues: CASARGVRNQPQHF. The CDR3 bases are TGTGCCAGCGCCCGGGGTGTGCGCAATCAGCCCCAGCATTTT.